This record looks at one T cell receptor beta chain sequence and its context. Here immunoSEQ multiplex PCR was the method, and the copy in TCRdb shows in-frame clones only, minus some. The repertoire holds around 320,000 clones, with over 80% as singletons. The sample originates from a study of Ad26.COV2.S vaccination and SARS-CoV-2 variants. The treatment: roughly 19 received Ad26.COV2.S at low or high dose, single or two shots; roughly five received placebo; per-sample allocation not given. The investigators took samples on day 63 after the first vaccine or placebo injection. Germline CDR1 MDHEN, CDR2 SYDVKM. This CDR3 spans 15 amino acids. V was clipped by 7 bases and J by 4 bases, with 20 bases between them.

The chain carries TRBV28 and TRBJ2-7; D call uncertain. The source of this sequence is a person between 18 and 60 years old who received the Ad26.COV2.S COVID-19 vaccine or a placebo. The sequences come from peripheral blood, collected in a trial of Ad26.COV2.S vaccine versus placebo. The CDR3 nucleotides read TGTGCCAGCATCCCAGGATTAGCAGGAAGATACGAGCAGTACTTC. This encodes CASIPGLAGRYEQYF.